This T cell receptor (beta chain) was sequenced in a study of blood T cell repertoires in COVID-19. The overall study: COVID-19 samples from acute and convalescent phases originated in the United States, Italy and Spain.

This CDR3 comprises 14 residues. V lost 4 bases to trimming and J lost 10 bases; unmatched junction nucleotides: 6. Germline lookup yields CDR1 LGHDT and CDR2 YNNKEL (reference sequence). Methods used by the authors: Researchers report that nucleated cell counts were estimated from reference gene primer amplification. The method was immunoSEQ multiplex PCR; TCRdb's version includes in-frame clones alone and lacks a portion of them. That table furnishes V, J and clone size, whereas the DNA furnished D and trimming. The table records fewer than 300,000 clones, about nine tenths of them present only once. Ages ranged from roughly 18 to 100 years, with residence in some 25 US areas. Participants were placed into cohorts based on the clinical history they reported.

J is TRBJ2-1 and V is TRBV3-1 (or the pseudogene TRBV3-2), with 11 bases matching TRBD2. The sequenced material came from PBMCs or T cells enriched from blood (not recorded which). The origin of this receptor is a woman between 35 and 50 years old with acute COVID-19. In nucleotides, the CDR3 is TGTGCCAGCAGCCTGTTTTTAGCGGGGGGGGAGCAGTTCTTC. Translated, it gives CASSLFLAGGEQFF.